A single sample gave rise to the 27 T cell receptor beta chains below, sequenced in a study of control samples from healthy donors and cancer patients (TCRdb year 2020). Library prep was done by the immunoSEQ multiplex PCR assay. This is the immuneACCESS table as TCRdb keeps it, with only in-frame sequences that have V and J called. A part of the clones is gone; compared with another copy, unresolved V genes explain less than half, and the rest is unexplained. The sample table shows roughly 55,000 clones, and 70% to 90% are seen once. The ten largest make up 3.5% to 4.5% of the sample. Sequenced sample: blood. These receptors all stem from a man aged 45 to 65 in good health.

This chain joins TRBV28 and TRBJ1-3, with 9 nucleotides matching TRBD1. The length of the CDR3 is 14 residues. Trimming removed 6 bases from V and 4 bases from J; junction bases left unmatched: 4. Germline assignment: CDR1 MDHEN and CDR2 SYDVKM. This CDR3 reads CASSRQGGGNTIYF. The DNA for the CDR3 is TGTGCCAGCAGCCGACAGGGGGGCGGAAACACCATATATTTT.

This clone was found a few times. V is TRBV6-5 and J is TRBJ2-7, with TRBD1 matching 7 bases. Trimming at V came to 7 bases and at J to 0 bases, leaving 6 bases not matched to a gene. The CDR3 is 14 amino acids. Germline V gene lookup returns CDR1 MNHEY and CDR2 SVGAGI. The CDR3 DNA follows: TGTGCCAGCACCGACAGGGTGGGCTCCTACGAGCAGTACTTC. Translation: CASTDRVGSYEQYF.

The gene calls are TRBV7-3 and TRBJ2-1; D is uncertain. The CDR3 length is 13 residues. V was clipped by 0 bases and J by 7 bases, with 7 bases between them. Germline V gene sequence: CDR1 SGHTA, CDR2 FQGTGA. The CDR3 sequence is CASSLTPGNEQFF. The DNA of the CDR3 is TGTGCCAGCAGCTTAACCCCCGGTAATGAGCAGTTCTTC.

This clone was counted only a few times. The V call is TRBV4-2, the J call TRBJ1-2; a weak D match, TRBD1 (6 bases). The ends were cut back, 0 bases at V and 8 bases at J, with 19 bases in the middle. CDR1 and CDR2 from the germline V gene are LGHNA and YNFKEQ. The CDR3 is 16 amino acids. The CDR3 loop reads CASSQDTTGWMGGYTF. The CDR3 region has the DNA TGTGCCAGCAGCCAAGATACCACAGGGTGGATGGGAGGCTACACCTTC.

V is TRBV3-1 (or the pseudogene TRBV3-2) and J is TRBJ2-5, with D possibly being TRBD1 (5 bases). The ends were cut back, 0 bases at V and 6 bases at J, with 14 bases in the middle. The CDR3 is 15 residues long. Germline CDR1 and CDR2: LGHDT and YNNKEL (reference sequence). The CDR3 spells CASSQDGQGRQTQYF. The CDR3 coding sequence is TGTGCCAGCAGCCAAGATGGGCAGGGTAGGCAGACCCAGTACTTC.

This clone was counted once. CDR3 region: CASSIYAANNSPLHF. The DNA of the CDR3 is TGTGCCAGTAGTATTTACGCAGCGAATAATTCACCCCTCCACTTT. This rearrangement joins TRBV19 to TRBJ1-6, with D unresolved. The V end lost 3 bases, the J end lost 5 bases, and 11 bases lay between the germline ends. The germline V gene has CDR1 LNHDA and CDR2 SQIVND (reference sequence). The CDR3 is 15 residues long.

The CDR3 DNA reads as TGTGCCAGCAGCTTCGGGACTAGCGGGAGGGCCGAACATAATGAGCAGTTCTTC. Encoded protein: CASSFGTSGRAEHNEQFF. This sequence joins TRBV7-3 and TRBJ2-1; TRBD2 matches at 16 bases. The CDR3 length is 18 residues. With 3 bases clipped from V and 7 bases from J, the junction kept 9 bases outside the gene matches. Germline CDR1 is SGHTA and CDR2 is FQGTGA.

This clone was detected a few times. The chain employs TRBV10-3 and TRBJ2-7; D unclear. The CDR3 length is 11 residues. V lost 3 bases to trimming and J lost 0 bases, with 0 bases between them. In germline, CDR1 is ENHRY, CDR2 SYGVKD. CDR3 sequence: CAISDSYEQYF. The CDR3 coding sequence is TGTGCCATCAGTGACTCCTACGAGCAGTACTTC.

This clone was seen once. The chain employs TRBV2 and TRBJ2-5; perhaps TRBD2 as D (6 bases). The CDR3 extends over 14 amino acids. The V end was cut by 2 bases, the J end by 3 bases, with 10 bases between. Germline-derived CDR1 and CDR2 are SNHLY and FYNNEI. The DNA of the CDR3 is TGTGCCAGCAGTGAACAGGGCGGGGAAGAGACCCAGTACTTC. Residues: CASSEQGGEETQYF.

The chain carries TRBV28 and TRBJ1-6; D is perhaps TRBD1 (5 bases). Trimming cost V 6 bases and J 6 bases, with 15 bases left between them. The CDR3 spans 15 residues. Germline-derived CDR1 and CDR2 are MDHEN and SYDVKM. In nucleotides, the CDR3 is TGTGCCAGCAGCAGACGGACATTCTCTAATTCACCCCTCCACTTT. Protein product: CASSRRTFSNSPLHF.

The chain has TRBV10-3 and TRBJ1-3; D ambiguous. The germline CDR1 and CDR2 sequences are ENHRY and SYGVKD. Between the trimmed V and J ends, which lost 5 bases and 4 bases, there was a span of 12 bases. The CDR3 contains 14 residues. Here the CDR3 DNA reads TGTGCCATCAGTTTCTCCGGACTCGGAAACACCATATATTTT. It specifies CAISFSGLGNTIYF.

The gene calls are TRBV10-3 and TRBJ1-4; the D gene is possibly TRBD1 (6 bases). The germline CDR1 and CDR2 sequences are ENHRY and SYGVKD. The CDR3 loop spans 13 amino acids. Deletions cut 3 bases from V and 8 bases from J, with 10 bases between. CDR3 DNA: TGTGCCATCAGTGATGGGGGCGACGAAAAACTGTTTTTT. The encoded protein is CAISDGGDEKLFF.

Comment on this clone: The junction and the germline gene differ at one end; a read error may be behind it. The chain couples TRBV7-7 to TRBJ2-3; D is ambiguous. The CDR3 loop spans 13 amino acids. The germline V gene has CDR1 SSHAT and CDR2 FNYEAQ (reference sequence). The CDR3 region has the DNA TGTGCTAGCAGCCCGGGCCCCAGCGATACGCAGTATTTT. It encodes CASSPGPSDTQYF.

The chain carries TRBV12-5 and TRBJ2-4; TRBD2 agrees at 7 bases. This CDR3 has 19 amino acids. Trimming removed 4 bases from V and 6 bases from J; junction bases left unmatched: 21. Germline V lookup: CDR1 LGHNT, CDR2 FRNRAP. CDR3 DNA: TGTGCTAGTGGTTCTCTACTCCACCTTAAGCGGGATAGCTCAAACATTCAGTACTTC. It encodes CASGSLLHLKRDSSNIQYF.

The CDR3 DNA reads as TGTGCCAGCAGCCAAGACGTTAGCGGGCCCCTTGGGACCCAGTACTTC. It yields the protein CASSQDVSGPLGTQYF. The chain uses TRBV3-1 (or the pseudogene TRBV3-2) and TRBJ2-5; 7 nucleotides align to TRBD2. The CDR3 consists of 16 residues. With 0 bases clipped from V and 7 bases from J, the junction kept 11 bases outside the gene matches. In germline, CDR1 is LGHDT, CDR2 YNNKEL (reference sequence).

The chain is built from TRBV24-1 and TRBJ2-1; perhaps TRBD2 as D (5 bases). CDR1 and CDR2 from the germline V gene are KGHDR and SFDVKD. This CDR3 has 11 amino acids. With 4 bases removed from V and 9 bases from J, the gap between germline ends came to 6 bases. The CDR3 coding sequence is TGTGCCACCAGTGACGGGGTTGAGCAGTTCTTC. This gives the protein CATSDGVEQFF.

The rearrangement joins TRBV11-2 to TRBJ2-1; 8 bases map to TRBD2. V lost 3 bases and J lost 8; bases outside the gene matches: 9. Germline CDR1 and CDR2: SGHAT and FQNNGV. The CDR3 has 15 amino acids. The CDR3 loop reads CASSLDRTSIDEQFF. DNA for the CDR3: TGTGCCAGCAGCTTGGATCGGACTAGCATCGATGAGCAGTTCTTC.

The chain joins TRBV11-2 to TRBJ1-5; D may be TRBD1 (5 bases). The CDR3 is 13 amino acids. Deletions cut 5 bases from V and 7 bases from J, with 12 bases between. Germline lookup yields CDR1 SGHAT and CDR2 FQNNGV. CDR3 DNA: TGTGCCAGCAGCATAAACCAGGGCCAGCCCCAGCATTTT. As protein: CASSINQGQPQHF.

The rearrangement links TRBV11-3 to TRBJ2-2, with 12 bases that match TRBD2. CDR3 length: 17 residues. Germline V lookup: CDR1 SGHNT, CDR2 YENEEA. Germline trimming cut 6 bases from V and 5 bases from J; bases unmatched to any gene: 10. The CDR3 spells CASSRTGLAGWTGELFF. The CDR3 DNA reads TGTGCCAGCAGTCGCACTGGACTAGCGGGATGGACCGGGGAGCTGTTTTTT.

The J gene is TRBJ1-3, the V gene TRBV5-4; 7 positions match TRBD1. Trimming at V came to 4 bases and at J to 3 bases, leaving 10 bases not matched to a gene. CDR3 length: 16 residues. The germline CDR1 and CDR2 sequences are SGHNT and YYREEE (reference sequence). In nucleotides, the CDR3 is TGTGCCAGCAGCCCTGGCTTGGGACAGAGTGGAAACACCATATATTTT. Translation: CASSPGLGQSGNTIYF.

This sequence joins TRBV24-1 and TRBJ2-5; 7 bases fit TRBD1. The junction had 1 base not matched to a gene; V was cut back by 0 bases and J by 1 base. In germline, CDR1 is KGHDR, CDR2 SFDVKD. This CDR3 is 15 amino acids long. The CDR3, as DNA: TGTGCCACCAGTGATTTGGGGGACAGCCAAGAGACCCAGTACTTC. This gives the protein CATSDLGDSQETQYF.

This clone came up once. The chain recombines TRBV18 with TRBJ2-5; no firm D call. This CDR3 is 11 amino acids long. V lost 5 bases and J lost 1, with 2 bases in between. Germline lookup yields CDR1 KGHSH and CDR2 LQKENI. The CDR3 sequence is CASSSQETQYF. DNA for the CDR3: TGTGCCAGCTCATCCCAAGAGACCCAGTACTTC.

This chain connects TRBV12-3 or TRBV12-4 to TRBJ2-1; 8 bases are a match to TRBD2. The CDR3 is made up of 12 amino acids. Trimming at V came to 8 bases and at J to 7 bases, leaving 4 bases not matched to a gene. The CDR3 reads CASGLAGNEQFF. The CDR3 DNA reads TGTGCCAGCGGACTAGCCGGTAATGAGCAGTTCTTC.

CDR3 nucleotides: TGCGCCAGCAGCTTCGGACAGGAACACTACGAGCAGTACTTC. This codes for CASSFGQEHYEQYF. The chain employs TRBV5-1 and TRBJ2-7; TRBD1 agrees at 7 bases. This CDR3 is 14 amino acids long. V lost 2 bases and J lost 3; bases outside the gene matches: 5. CDR1 is SGHRS and CDR2 is YFSETQ in the germline V gene.

The genes are TRBV28 and TRBJ2-7, with D perhaps TRBD2 (6 bases). CDR3 length: 14 residues. The V end was cut by 3 bases, the J end by 3 bases, with 12 bases between. Germline CDR1 reads MDHEN; CDR2 reads SYDVKM. The CDR3 DNA is TGTGCCAGCAGTTTCTTCCGGGGGAACTACGAGCAGTACTTC. Residues: CASSFFRGNYEQYF.

This chain links TRBV4-3 with TRBJ1-6; D is perhaps TRBD1 (5 bases). V gave up 4 bases and J gave up 3 bases, with 16 bases separating them. The germline V gene encodes CDR1 LGHNA and CDR2 YSLEER. The CDR3 has 17 amino acids. The CDR3 DNA reads TGCGCCAGCAGCCCCCATTCCCTGACAGACTATAATTCACCCCTCCACTTT. This translates into CASSPHSLTDYNSPLHF.

This chain joins TRBV28 and TRBJ2-1; the match to TRBD2 covers 14 bases. This CDR3 has 17 amino acids. The V gene end was trimmed by 5 bases and the J gene end by 1 base; junction bases not matched to a gene: 4. CDR1 is MDHEN, CDR2 SYDVKM, per germline. The CDR3 DNA reads as TGTGCCAGCAGTCCCGGGACTAGCGGGAGTTCCTACAATGAGCAGTTCTTC. The encoded protein is CASSPGTSGSSYNEQFF.